This TCR beta chain was sequenced for a study of T cells in Graves' hyperthyroidism and ophthalmopathy. General study findings and limits: A 13 V-J signature model discriminated ophthalmopathy versus stable hyperthyroidism.

V trimming: 3 bases; J trimming: 6 bases; junction bases outside the gene matches: 5. The CDR3 has 14 residues. The germline V gene encodes CDR1 SGDLS and CDR2 YYNGEE. Amplification of TCR beta CDR3 regions used RNA as the template. RT-PCR in the first round (using the HTBI primer set) targeted the TCR CDR3. TCRdb ran MiXCR on the multiplex PCR reads and lists one entry per CDR3 protein. This table holds roughly 660,000 distinct CDR3 sequences, 15% to 20% found once. Graves' hyperthyroidism was deemed stable absent ophthalmopathy progression within 18 months. Used for diagnoses were clinical symptoms, serum thyroxine and TRAb, thyroid ultrasound and orbital computed tomography. Out of around 10 ml of fresh peripheral blood came the PBMCs. This clonotype turned up a few times. Its specificity is not known.

The chain links TRBV9 to TRBJ2-3; 9 bases align to TRBD1. The material sequenced was blood. The sequence was collected from a man aged 45-60 years with Graves' hyperthyroidism. CDR3 DNA: TGTGCCAGCAGCGAGGACAGGGGATCCGATACGCAGTATTTT. This sequence encodes CASSEDRGSDTQYF.